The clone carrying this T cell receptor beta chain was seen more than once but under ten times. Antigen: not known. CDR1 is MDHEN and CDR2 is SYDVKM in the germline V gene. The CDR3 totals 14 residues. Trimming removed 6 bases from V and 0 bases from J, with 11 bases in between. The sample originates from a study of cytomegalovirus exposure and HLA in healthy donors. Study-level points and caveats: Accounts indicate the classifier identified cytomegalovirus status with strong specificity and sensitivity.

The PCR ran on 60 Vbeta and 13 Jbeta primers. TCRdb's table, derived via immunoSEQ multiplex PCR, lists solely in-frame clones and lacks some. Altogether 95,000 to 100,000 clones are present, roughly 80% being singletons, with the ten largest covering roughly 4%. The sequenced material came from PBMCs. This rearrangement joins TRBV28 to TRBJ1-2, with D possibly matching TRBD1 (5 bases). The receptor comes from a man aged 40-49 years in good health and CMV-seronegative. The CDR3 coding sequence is TGTGCCAGCAGCCTCGAAGGGGCTAACTATGGCTACACCTTC. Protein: CASSLEGANYGYTF.